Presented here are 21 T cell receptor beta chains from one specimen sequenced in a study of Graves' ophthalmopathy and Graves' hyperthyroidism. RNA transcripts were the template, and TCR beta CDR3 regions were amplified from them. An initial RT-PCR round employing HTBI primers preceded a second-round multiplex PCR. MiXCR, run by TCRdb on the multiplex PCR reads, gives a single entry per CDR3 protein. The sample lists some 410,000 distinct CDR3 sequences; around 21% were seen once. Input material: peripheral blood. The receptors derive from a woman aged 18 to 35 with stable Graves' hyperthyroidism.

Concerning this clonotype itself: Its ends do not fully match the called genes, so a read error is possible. The DNA of the CDR3 is TGTGCCAGCAGTTACCTCACCGGGGAGCTGTGTTTT. It specifies CASSYLTGELCF. This chain links TRBV6-5 with TRBJ2-2, with TRBD2 as a possible D gene (5 bases). The germline gives CDR1 MNHEY, CDR2 SVGAGI. The CDR3 is 12 amino acids.

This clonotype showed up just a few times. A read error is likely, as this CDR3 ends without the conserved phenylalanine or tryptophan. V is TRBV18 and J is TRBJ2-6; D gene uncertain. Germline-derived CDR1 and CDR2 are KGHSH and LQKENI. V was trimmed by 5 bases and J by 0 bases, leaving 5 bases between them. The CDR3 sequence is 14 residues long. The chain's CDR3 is CASSSSSGANVLTL. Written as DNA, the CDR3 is TGTGCCAGCTCATCCAGCTCTGGGGCCAACGTCCTGACTCTC.

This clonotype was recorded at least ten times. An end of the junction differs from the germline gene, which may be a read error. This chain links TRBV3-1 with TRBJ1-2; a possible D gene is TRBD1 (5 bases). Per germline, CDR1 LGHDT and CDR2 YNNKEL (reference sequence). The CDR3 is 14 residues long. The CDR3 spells CATSMGGAGYGYTF. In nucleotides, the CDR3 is TGTGCCACCAGCATGGGTGGGGCCGGTTATGGCTACACCTTC. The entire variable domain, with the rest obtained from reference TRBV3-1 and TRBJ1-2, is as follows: DTAVSQTPKYLVTQMGNDKSIKCEQNLGHDTMYWYKQDSKKFLKIMFSYNNKELIINETVPNRFSPKSPDKAHLNLHINSLELGDSAVYFCATSMGGAGYGYTFGSGTRLTVV.

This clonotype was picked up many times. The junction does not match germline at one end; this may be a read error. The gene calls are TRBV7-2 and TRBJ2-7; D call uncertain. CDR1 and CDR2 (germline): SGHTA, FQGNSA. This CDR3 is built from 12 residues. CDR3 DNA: TGTGCCGGCAGCTTCTTTCCCTACGAGCAGTACTTC. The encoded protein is CAGSFFPYEQYF.

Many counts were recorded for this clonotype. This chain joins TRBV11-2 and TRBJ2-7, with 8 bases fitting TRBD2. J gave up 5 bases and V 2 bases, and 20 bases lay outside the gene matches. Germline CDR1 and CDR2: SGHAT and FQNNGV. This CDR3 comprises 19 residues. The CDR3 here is CASSLPLGTRVSPINEQYF. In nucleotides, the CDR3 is TGTGCCAGCAGCTTACCCCTCGGGACTAGAGTAAGCCCCATCAACGAGCAGTACTTC.

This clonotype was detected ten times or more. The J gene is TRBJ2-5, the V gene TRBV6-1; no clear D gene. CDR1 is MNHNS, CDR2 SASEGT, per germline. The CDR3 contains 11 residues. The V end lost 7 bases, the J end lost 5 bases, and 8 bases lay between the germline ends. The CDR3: CASTRFETQYF. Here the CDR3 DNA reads TGTGCCAGCACTCGTTTCGAGACCCAGTACTTC.

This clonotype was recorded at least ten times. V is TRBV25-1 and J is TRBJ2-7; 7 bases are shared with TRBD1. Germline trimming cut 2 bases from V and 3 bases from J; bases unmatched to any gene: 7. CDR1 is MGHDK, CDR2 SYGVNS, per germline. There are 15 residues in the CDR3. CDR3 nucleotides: TGTGCCAGCAGTGAACCCTGTCAGGGGGACTACGAGCAGTACTTC. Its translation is CASSEPCQGDYEQYF.

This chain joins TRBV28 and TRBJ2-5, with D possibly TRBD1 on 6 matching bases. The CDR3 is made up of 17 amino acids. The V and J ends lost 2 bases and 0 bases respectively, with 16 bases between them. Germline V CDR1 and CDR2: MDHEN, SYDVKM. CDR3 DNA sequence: TGTGCCAGCAGTTTACCACAGGGAGAATGGAACCAAGAGACCCAGTACTTC. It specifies CASSLPQGEWNQETQYF. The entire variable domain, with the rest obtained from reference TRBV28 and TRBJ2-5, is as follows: DVKVTQSSRYLVKRTGEKVFLECVQDMDHENMFWYRQDPGLGLRLIYFSYDVKMKEKGDIPEGYSVSREKKERFSLILESASTNQTSMYLCASSLPQGEWNQETQYFGPGTRLLVL.

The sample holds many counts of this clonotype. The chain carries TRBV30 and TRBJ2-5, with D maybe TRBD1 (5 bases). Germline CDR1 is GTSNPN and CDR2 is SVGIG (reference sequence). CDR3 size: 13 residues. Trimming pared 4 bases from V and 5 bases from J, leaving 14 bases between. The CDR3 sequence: CAWTRRVAETQYF. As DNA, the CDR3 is TGTGCCTGGACGCGCAGGGTCGCGGAGACCCAGTACTTC.

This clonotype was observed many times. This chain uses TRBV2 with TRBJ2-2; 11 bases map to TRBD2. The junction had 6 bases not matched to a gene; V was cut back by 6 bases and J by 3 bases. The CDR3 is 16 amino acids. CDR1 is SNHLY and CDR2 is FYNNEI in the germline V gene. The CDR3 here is CASSTSGSIDTGELFF. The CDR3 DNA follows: TGTGCCAGCAGCACTAGCGGGAGTATCGACACCGGGGAGCTGTTTTTT.

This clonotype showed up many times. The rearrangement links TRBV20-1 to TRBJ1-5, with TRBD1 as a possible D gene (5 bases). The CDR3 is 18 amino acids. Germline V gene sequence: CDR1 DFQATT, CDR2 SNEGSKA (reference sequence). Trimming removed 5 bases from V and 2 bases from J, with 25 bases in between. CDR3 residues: CSAPLSRGVLRGNQPQHF. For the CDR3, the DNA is TGCAGTGCTCCTCTCAGTCGGGGGGTGCTCAGGGGCAATCAGCCCCAGCATTTT.

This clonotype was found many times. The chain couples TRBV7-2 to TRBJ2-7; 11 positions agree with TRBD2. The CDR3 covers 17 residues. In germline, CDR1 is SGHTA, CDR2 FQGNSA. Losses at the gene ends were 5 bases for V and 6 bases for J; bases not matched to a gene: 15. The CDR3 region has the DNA TGTGCCAGCAGCCCCCCGCTCGCACTAGCGGGAGATCTCGAGCAGTACTTC. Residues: CASSPPLALAGDLEQYF. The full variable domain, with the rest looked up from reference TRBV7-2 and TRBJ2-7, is GAGVSQSPSNKVTEKGKDVELRCDPISGHTALYWYRQSLGQGLEFLIYFQGNSAPDKSGLPSDRFSAERTGGSVSTLTIQRTQQEDSAVYLCASSPPLALAGDLEQYFGPGTRLTVT.

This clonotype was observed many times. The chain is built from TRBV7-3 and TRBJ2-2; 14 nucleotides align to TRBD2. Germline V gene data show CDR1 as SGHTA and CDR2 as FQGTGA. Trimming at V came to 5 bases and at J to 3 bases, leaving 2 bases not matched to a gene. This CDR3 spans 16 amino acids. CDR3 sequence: CASSPGLAGDTGELFF. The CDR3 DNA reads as TGTGCCAGCAGCCCGGGACTAGCGGGGGACACCGGGGAGCTGTTTTTT.

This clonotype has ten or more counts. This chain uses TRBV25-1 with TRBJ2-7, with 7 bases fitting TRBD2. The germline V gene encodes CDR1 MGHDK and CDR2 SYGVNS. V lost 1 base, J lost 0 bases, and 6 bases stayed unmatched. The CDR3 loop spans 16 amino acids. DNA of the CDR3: TGTGCCAGCAGTGAATGGGGGGGATCGAGCTCCTACGAGCAGTACTTC. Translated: CASSEWGGSSSYEQYF.

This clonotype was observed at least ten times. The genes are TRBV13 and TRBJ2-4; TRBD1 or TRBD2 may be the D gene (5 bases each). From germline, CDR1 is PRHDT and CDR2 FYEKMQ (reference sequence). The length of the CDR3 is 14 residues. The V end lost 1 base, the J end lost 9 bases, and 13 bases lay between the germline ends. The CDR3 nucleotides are TGTGCCAGCAGCTTAGACGGGACCGAAGGCATTCAGTACTTC. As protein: CASSLDGTEGIQYF.

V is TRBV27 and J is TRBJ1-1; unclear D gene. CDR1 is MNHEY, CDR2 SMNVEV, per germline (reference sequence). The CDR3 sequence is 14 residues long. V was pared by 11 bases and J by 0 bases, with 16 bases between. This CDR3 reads CARMTRYMNTEAFF. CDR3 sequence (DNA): TGTGCCCGCATGACTCGCTACATGAACACTGAAGCTTTCTTT.

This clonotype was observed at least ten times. This chain's CDR3 is CASSPTGDSPLHF. The CDR3 DNA reads as TGTGCCAGCTCACCCACAGGGGATTCACCCCTCCACTTT. The chain has TRBV18 and TRBJ1-6, with 7 nucleotides matching TRBD1. Germline CDR1 and CDR2: KGHSH and LQKENI. The CDR3 has 13 residues. The V gene end was trimmed by 3 bases and the J gene end by 8 bases; junction bases not matched to a gene: 1.

The CDR3 coding sequence is TGCAGCGTTGGAGGGTTTAGGGGGAGCTCTGAAGCTTTCTTT. It codes for CSVGGFRGSSEAFF. V and J are TRBV29-1 and TRBJ1-1; maybe TRBD1 (6 bases). This CDR3 is 14 amino acids long. Trimming shortened V by 4 bases and J by 6 bases, and 18 bases separated the two germline ends. Per the germline V gene, CDR1 is SQVTM and CDR2 is ANQGSEA. Full variable domain (outside the CDR3, taken from reference TRBV29-1 and TRBJ1-1): SAVISQKPSRDICQRGTSLTIQCQVDSQVTMMFWYRQQPGQSLTLIATANQGSEATYESGFVIDKFPISRPNLTFSTLTVSNMSPEDSSIYLCSVGGFRGSSEAFFGQGTRLTVV.

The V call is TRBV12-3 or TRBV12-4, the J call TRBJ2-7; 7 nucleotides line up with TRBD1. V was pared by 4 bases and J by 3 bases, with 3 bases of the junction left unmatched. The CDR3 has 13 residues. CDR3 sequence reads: CASSWDSRYEQYF. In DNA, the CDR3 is TGTGCCAGCAGTTGGGACAGCCGCTACGAGCAGTACTTC.

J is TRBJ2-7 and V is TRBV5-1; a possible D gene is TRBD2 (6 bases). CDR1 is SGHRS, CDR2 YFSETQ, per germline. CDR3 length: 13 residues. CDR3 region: CAQRSGVNDEQYF. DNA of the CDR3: TGCGCGCAGCGGTCGGGGGTAAACGACGAGCAGTACTTC.

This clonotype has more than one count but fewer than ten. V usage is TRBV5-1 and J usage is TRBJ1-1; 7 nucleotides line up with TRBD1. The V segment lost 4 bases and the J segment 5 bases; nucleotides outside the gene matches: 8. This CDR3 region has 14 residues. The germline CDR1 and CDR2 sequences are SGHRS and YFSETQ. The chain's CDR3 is CASSNHRGGTEAFF. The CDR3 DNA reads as TGCGCCAGCAGCAACCACAGGGGTGGGACTGAAGCTTTCTTT. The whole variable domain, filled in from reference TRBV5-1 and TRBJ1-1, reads KAGVTQTPRYLIKTRGQQVTLSCSPISGHRSVSWYQQTPGQGLQFLFEYFSETQRNKGNFPGRFSGRQFSNSRSEMNVSTLELGDSALYLCASSNHRGGTEAFFGQGTRLTVV.